The source of this T cell receptor beta chain is a study of regulatory dendritic cells for organ transplantation (TCRdb year 2017). In the study overall: Before and after allostimulation with regulatory or mature dendritic cells, TCRbeta repertoires were sequenced from sorted naive and memory CD4+ and CD8+ T cells.

Comment on this clone: Its antigen is still unknown. Base qualities are not recorded, but no much larger clone differs from it by a single base.

A multiplexed two-step PCR with Vbeta-specific forward primers and Jbeta-specific reverse primers was used to amplify the TCRbeta CDR3 regions. The TCRbeta libraries were sequenced on an Illumina instrument via the immunoSEQ service. On the authors' methods: IMGT annotation was used to assign V, D and J genes, and synthetic CDR3 analogues were used to correct counts for multiplex PCR bias. Repertoire clonality was computed in the immunoSEQ Analyzer as one minus normalized Shannon entropy. Fisher's exact test with Benjamini-Hochberg false discovery rate control was used to define clonal expansion, with two-tailed P<0.01. TCRdb stores this immuneACCESS table with in-frame sequences only. Part of the clones is absent; in the studies checked, under half of the shortfall reflects unresolved V genes, and no reason is known for the rest. V and J calls and clone size are those listed in that table; D and trimming were worked out from the DNA. The sample includes about 30,000 clones, with about 89% observed a single time. Jointly, the top ten make up over 0.05% of the sample.

The research as a whole found: Repertoires were highly diverse in naive CD4+ and CD8+ T cells, less diverse in memory cells, and most oligoclonal in memory CD8+ cells. The authors pointed out considerable heterogeneity between individuals in the alloreactive memory CD8+ T cell pool, and only a couple of subjects were sequenced. Expansion of memory CD8+ clones was induced by allostimulation in both subjects, but more limited expansion appeared to be induced by regulatory dendritic cells than by mature dendritic cells. Among the resting subsets, memory CD8+ T cells contained the most alloreactive TCR clonotypes.

FACS was used to sort naive T cells as CD45RA+ cells and memory T cells as CD45RO+ CD4+ or CD8+ cells. A couple of healthy control subjects provided the T cells used for TCR sequencing. Sorted T cell subsets that were not stimulated were used as baseline controls for the mixed lymphocyte reactions. Genomic DNA was extracted with the Qiagen DNeasy Blood & Tissue Kit. Reading from cysteine to phenylalanine, the CDR3 counts 12 amino acids. Just the 36-base CDR3 DNA is kept, in frame starting at base 1. V lost 6 bases and J lost 12 bases; the stretch between them is 15 bases long. Reading the germline V gene gives CDR1 MDHEN and CDR2 SYDVKM.

The sample comprised naive CD4+ T cells from blood. This specimen's cell subset or site label, interpreted: CD45RA+ naive T cells. The sequence links TRBV28 to TRBJ1-5; the D gene assignment is ambiguous. The sequence was obtained from a human donor in good health. The nucleotides are TGTGCCAGCAGGACCGGGCCCTTAAACCAGCATTTT. The translation is CASRTGPLNQHF.